This TCR beta chain was sequenced in a study of liver allograft versus peripheral blood T cells. For the study at large: Transplanted-liver T cell receptor repertoires were compared with recipients' peripheral blood repertoires.

TCRdb redid the calling of the reads with MiXCR, one entry per CDR3 protein. This sample carries 1,500 to 2,000 distinct CDR3 sequences, 15% to 20% of them seen once, and the ten largest clones take roughly 60%. Unmatched junction bases numbered 3, after V lost 4 bases and J lost 3 bases. There are 15 residues in the CDR3. Germline values: CDR1 LNHDA, CDR2 SQIVND (reference sequence). Within the sample, this clonotype is medium-sized. This TCR derives from a human patient who had a liver transplant. A share of the T cells may be of graft donor origin. This chain connects TRBV19 to TRBJ1-6; 7 bases are a match to TRBD1. The CDR3 DNA follows: TGTGCCAGTAGTACTCGGACAGGCTATAATTCACCCCTCCACTTT. Encoded protein: CASSTRTGYNSPLHF.